This T cell receptor (beta chain) stems from a study of T cells in Graves' hyperthyroidism and ophthalmopathy. Concerning this clonotype: Its target is unknown.

Trimming at V came to 8 bases and at J to 7 bases, leaving 9 bases not matched to a gene. This CDR3 is 16 amino acids long. Per germline, CDR1 MNHNS and CDR2 SASEGT. Whole-study findings and limits: Progression to ophthalmopathy was predicted a median of approximately seven months early.

What was amplified from RNA transcripts were TCR beta CDR3 regions. A first-round RT-PCR of the TCR CDR3 used the HTBI primer set. TCRdb reprocessed the multiplex PCR reads via MiXCR and lists one record per CDR3 protein. The sample has around 560,000 distinct CDR3 sequences, about a sixth seen once. This receptor was obtained from a woman under 30 with Graves' hyperthyroidism. This chain links TRBV6-1 with TRBJ2-2, with TRBD2 matching 14 bases. The sample consisted of blood. CDR3 nucleotide sequence: TGTGCCAGCGGGACTAGCGGGAGTTTTTATAGCGGGGAGCTGTTTTTT. Its translation is CASGTSGSFYSGELFF.